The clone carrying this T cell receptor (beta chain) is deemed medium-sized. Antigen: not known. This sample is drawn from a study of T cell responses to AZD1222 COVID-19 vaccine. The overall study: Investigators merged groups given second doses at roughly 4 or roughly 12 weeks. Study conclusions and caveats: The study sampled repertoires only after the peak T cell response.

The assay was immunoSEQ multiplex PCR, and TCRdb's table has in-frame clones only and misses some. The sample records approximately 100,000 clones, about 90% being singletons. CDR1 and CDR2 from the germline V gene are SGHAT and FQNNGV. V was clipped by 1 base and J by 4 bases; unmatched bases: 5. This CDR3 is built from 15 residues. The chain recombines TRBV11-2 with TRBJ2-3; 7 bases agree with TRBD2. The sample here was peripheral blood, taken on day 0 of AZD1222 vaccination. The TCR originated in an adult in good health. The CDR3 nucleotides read TGTGCCAGCAGCTTAGTGGGAGGGCAGGCAGATACGCAGTATTTT. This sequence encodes CASSLVGGQADTQYF.